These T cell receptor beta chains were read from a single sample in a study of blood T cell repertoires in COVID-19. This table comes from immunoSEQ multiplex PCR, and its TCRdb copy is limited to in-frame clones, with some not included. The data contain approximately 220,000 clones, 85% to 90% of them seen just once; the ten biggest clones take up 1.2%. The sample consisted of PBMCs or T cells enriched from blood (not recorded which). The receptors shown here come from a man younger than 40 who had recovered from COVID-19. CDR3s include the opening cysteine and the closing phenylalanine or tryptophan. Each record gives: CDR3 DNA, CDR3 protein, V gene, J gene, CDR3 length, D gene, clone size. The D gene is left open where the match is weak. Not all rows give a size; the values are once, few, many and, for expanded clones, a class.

cdr3_nt: TGTGCCACCGCTCCGGACAGGGAATCCTACGAGCAGTACTTC; cdr3_aa: CATAPDRESYEQYF; v_call: TRBV10-3; j_call: TRBJ2-7; cdr3_length: 14; d_call: TRBD1; clone_size: NA
cdr3_nt: TGTGCCAGCAGCCACCGCAGGATCGGGGGGGGTAGGGAGACCCAGTACTTC; cdr3_aa: CASSHRRIGGGRETQYF; v_call: TRBV7-8; j_call: TRBJ2-5; cdr3_length: 17; d_call: TRBD2; clone_size: NA
cdr3_nt: TGTGCCAGCAGTTACCCTCCAGGGGTTAGCGACTATGGCTACACCTTC; cdr3_aa: CASSYPPGVSDYGYTF; v_call: TRBV6-6; j_call: TRBJ1-2; cdr3_length: 16; d_call: NA; clone_size: NA
cdr3_nt: TGTGCCAGCAGCTTAGGCTGGGCGAACACTGAAGCTTTCTTT; cdr3_aa: CASSLGWANTEAFF; v_call: TRBV7-2; j_call: TRBJ1-1; cdr3_length: 14; d_call: NA; clone_size: NA
cdr3_nt: TGTGCCAGCAGTTTATATCGAGTCTATGGCTACACCTTC; cdr3_aa: CASSLYRVYGYTF; v_call: TRBV28; j_call: TRBJ1-2; cdr3_length: 13; d_call: NA; clone_size: NA
cdr3_nt: TGTGCCAGCAGCTTATTTGGCAAGGGAGGGAATTCACCCCTCCACTTT; cdr3_aa: CASSLFGKGGNSPLHF; v_call: TRBV7-8; j_call: TRBJ1-6; cdr3_length: 16; d_call: NA; clone_size: NA
cdr3_nt: TGTGCCAGCAGTTTATCTAGTTATGACTACGAGCAGTACTTC; cdr3_aa: CASSLSSYDYEQYF; v_call: TRBV28; j_call: TRBJ2-7; cdr3_length: 14; d_call: NA; clone_size: NA
cdr3_nt: TGTGCCAGCAGCCTCCGGGACGGACTATCCAATGAGCAGTTCTTC; cdr3_aa: CASSLRDGLSNEQFF; v_call: TRBV3-1/TRBV3-2; j_call: TRBJ2-1; cdr3_length: 15; d_call: NA; clone_size: once
cdr3_nt: TGTGCCTGGAGTGTAGGGAGGGGGTCCGGGGAGCTGTTTTTT; cdr3_aa: CAWSVGRGSGELFF; v_call: TRBV30; j_call: TRBJ2-2; cdr3_length: 14; d_call: NA; clone_size: NA
cdr3_nt: TGTGCCACCAGTGAGTCAGGGGACGAGCAGTACTTC; cdr3_aa: CATSESGDEQYF; v_call: TRBV24-1; j_call: TRBJ2-7; cdr3_length: 12; d_call: NA; clone_size: NA
cdr3_nt: TGTGCCTGGAGTCCTCGACAGGGTTGGAGGGAGACCCAGTACTTC; cdr3_aa: CAWSPRQGWRETQYF; v_call: TRBV30; j_call: TRBJ2-5; cdr3_length: 15; d_call: TRBD1; clone_size: NA
cdr3_nt: TGTGCCCGGGCTCAGGGCTCCTACGAGCAGTACTTC; cdr3_aa: CARAQGSYEQYF; v_call: TRBV30; j_call: TRBJ2-7; cdr3_length: 12; d_call: NA; clone_size: NA
cdr3_nt: TGCGCCAGCAGCCATCCTCCTAGCGGAAGCTACGAGCAGTACTTC; cdr3_aa: CASSHPPSGSYEQYF; v_call: TRBV4-1; j_call: TRBJ2-7; cdr3_length: 15; d_call: TRBD2; clone_size: NA
cdr3_nt: TGTGCCAGCAGGGATAGCGGGAGGGGGGAGCAGTTCTTC; cdr3_aa: CASRDSGRGEQFF; v_call: TRBV6-5; j_call: TRBJ2-1; cdr3_length: 13; d_call: TRBD2; clone_size: NA
cdr3_nt: TGCAGCGTGGGAGATAATTTCCCGTCGGGGGTCTCGGGAGGAAACACCATATATTTT; cdr3_aa: CSVGDNFPSGVSGGNTIYF; v_call: TRBV29-1; j_call: TRBJ1-3; cdr3_length: 19; d_call: NA; clone_size: NA
cdr3_nt: TGTGCCAGCAGGAATAGCGGGGGAAGCACAGATACGCAGTATTTT; cdr3_aa: CASRNSGGSTDTQYF; v_call: TRBV7-6; j_call: TRBJ2-3; cdr3_length: 15; d_call: TRBD2; clone_size: NA